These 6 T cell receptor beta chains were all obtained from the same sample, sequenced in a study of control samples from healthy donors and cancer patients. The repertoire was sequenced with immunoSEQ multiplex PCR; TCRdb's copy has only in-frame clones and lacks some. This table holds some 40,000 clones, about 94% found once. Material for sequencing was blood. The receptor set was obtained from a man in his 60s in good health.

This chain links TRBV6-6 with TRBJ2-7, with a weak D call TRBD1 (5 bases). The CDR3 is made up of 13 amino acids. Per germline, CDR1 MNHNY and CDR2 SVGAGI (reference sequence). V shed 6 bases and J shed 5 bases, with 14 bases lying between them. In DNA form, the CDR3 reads TGTGCCAGCAGATCCAGGGTAGATAACGAGCAGTACTTC. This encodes CASRSRVDNEQYF.

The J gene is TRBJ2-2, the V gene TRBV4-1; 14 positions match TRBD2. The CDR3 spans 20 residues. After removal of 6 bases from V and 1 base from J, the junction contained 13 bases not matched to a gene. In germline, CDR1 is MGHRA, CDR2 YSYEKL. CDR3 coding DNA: TGCGCCAGCAGTATTTTATTAGGGACTAGCGGGAGCCGGAACACCGGGGAGCTGTTTTTT. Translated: CASSILLGTSGSRNTGELFF.

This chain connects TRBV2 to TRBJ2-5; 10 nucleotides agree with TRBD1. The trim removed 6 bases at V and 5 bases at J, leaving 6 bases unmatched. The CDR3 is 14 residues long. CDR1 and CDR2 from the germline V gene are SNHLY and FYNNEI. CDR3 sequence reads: CASRAGTGAETQYF. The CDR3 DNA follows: TGTGCCAGCAGGGCCGGGACAGGGGCGGAGACCCAGTACTTC.

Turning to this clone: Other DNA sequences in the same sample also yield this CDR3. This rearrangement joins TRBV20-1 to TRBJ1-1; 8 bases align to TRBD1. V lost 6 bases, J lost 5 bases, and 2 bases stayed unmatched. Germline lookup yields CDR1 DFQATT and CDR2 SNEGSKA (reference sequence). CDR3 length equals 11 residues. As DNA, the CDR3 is TGCAGTGCCAGACAGGGGACTGAAGCTTTCTTT. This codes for CSARQGTEAFF.

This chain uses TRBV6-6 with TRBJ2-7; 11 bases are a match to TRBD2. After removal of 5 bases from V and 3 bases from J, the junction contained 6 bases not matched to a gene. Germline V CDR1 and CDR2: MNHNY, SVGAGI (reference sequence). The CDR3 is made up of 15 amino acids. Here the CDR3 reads CASSGGLADLYEQYF. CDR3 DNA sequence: TGTGCCAGCAGTGGGGGACTAGCGGATCTCTACGAGCAGTACTTC.

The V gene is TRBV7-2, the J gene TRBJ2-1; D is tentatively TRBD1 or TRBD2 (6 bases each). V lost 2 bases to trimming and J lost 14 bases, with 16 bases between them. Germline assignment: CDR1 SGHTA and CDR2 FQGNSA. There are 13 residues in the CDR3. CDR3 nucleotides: TGTGCCAGCAGCTTACTGCGGGACAAAACGAAGTTCTTC. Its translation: CASSLLRDKTKFF.